A selection of T cell receptor beta chains follows, all from one sample in a study of molecular identifiers for immune sequencing clone quantification. TCRdb passed the PCR reads through MiXCR, listing each CDR3 protein once. The sample consists of about 330,000 distinct CDR3 sequences, roughly a quarter of them appearing once. Sample: naive CD8+ T cells from blood, with Jurkat cell RNA spiked in. The receptors were gathered from a human donor in good health. Some libraries in this study had Jurkat cell RNA spiked in. The CDR3 runs from the conserved cysteine through the conserved F or W. A D gene is named only where the DNA matches it firmly.

V,D,CDR3
TRBV10-3,TRBD1,CATGETGNEQYF
TRBV4-3,-,CASSHGHIQYF
TRBV27,-,CASSLGTRETQYF
TRBV5-1,-,CASRIELQETQYF
TRBV30,-,CAWSFLLTSEQYF
TRBV30,-,CAWSTIEAFF
TRBV7-3,-,CASSGWNTDTQYF
TRBV9,TRBD1,CASSVGGQGVESEAFF
TRBV7-9,-,CASSESGAGSYEQYF
TRBV28,-,CASSPRGLRRAEAFF
TRBV3-1,-,CASSQVLTRETQYF
TRBV2,-,CASSGTPGVEATRSSYNEQFF
TRBV6-2/TRBV6-3,-,CASSYLGEISTDTQYF
TRBV6-2/TRBV6-3,-,CASRFKGFLNTEAFF
TRBV4-1,-,CASSQGSREYYGYTF
TRBV5-1,-,CASSLTALETQYF
TRBV7-2,-,CASSLGACQPQHF
TRBV10-3,-,CAISDISYEQYF